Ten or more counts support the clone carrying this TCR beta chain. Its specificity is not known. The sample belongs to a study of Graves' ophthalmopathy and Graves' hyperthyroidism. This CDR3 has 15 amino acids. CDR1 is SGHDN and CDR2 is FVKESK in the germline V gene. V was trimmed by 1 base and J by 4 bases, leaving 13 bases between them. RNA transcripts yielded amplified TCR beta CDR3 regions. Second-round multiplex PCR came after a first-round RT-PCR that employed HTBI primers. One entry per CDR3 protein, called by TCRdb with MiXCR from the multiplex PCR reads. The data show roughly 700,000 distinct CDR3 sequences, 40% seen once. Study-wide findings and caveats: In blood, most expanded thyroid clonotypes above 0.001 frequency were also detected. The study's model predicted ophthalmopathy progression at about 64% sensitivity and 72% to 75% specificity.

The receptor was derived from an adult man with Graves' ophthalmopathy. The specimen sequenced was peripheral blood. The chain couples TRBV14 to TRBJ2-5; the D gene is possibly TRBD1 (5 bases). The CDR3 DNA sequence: TGTGCCAGCAGCCAAGGGGGCAGCAGTGGAGAGACCCAGTACTTC. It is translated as CASSQGGSSGETQYF. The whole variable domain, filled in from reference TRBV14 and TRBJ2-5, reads EAGVTQFPSHSVIEKGQTVTLRCDPISGHDNLYWYRRVMGKEIKFLLHFVKESKQDESGMPNNRFLAERTGGTYSTLKVQPAELEDSGVYFCASSQGGSSGETQYFGPGTRLLVL.